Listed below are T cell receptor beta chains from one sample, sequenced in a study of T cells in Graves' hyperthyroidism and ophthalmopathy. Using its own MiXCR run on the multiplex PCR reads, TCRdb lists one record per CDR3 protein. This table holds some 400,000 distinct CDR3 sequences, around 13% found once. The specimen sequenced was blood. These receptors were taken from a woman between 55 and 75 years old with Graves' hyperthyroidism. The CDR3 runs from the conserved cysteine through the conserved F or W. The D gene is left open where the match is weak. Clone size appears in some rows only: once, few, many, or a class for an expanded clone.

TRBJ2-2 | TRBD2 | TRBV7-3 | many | TGTGCCAGCAGCCCGACTAGCGTCGGCACCGGGGAGCTGTTTTTT | CASSPTSVGTGELFF
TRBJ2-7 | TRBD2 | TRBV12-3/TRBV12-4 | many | TGTGCCAGCAGTGGCGGGACTAGCCAAGGAAAAACCTACGAGCAGTACTTC | CASSGGTSQGKTYEQYF
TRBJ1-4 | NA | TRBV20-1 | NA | TGCAGTGCTAGGATAATGAATGAAAAACTGTTTTTT | CSARIMNEKLFF
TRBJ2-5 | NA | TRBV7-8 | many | TGTGCCAGCAGCTCACCGGAGGGCTTTGAGACCCAGTACTTC | CASSSPEGFETQYF
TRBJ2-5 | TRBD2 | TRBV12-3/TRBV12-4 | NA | TGTGCCAGCAGTACTAGCGGGAGGAGGCGGGAGACCCAGTACTTC | CASSTSGRRRETQYF
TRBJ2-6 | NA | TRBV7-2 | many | TGTGCCAGCAGCCAACAGGGAGCTGGGGCCAACGTCCTGACTTTC | CASSQQGAGANVLTF
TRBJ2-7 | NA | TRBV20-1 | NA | TGCAGTGCTAGAGACCGGGCAGGGGAGTCCTACGAGCAGTACTTC | CSARDRAGESYEQYF
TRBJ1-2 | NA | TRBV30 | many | TGTGCCTGGAGTATAGGGACCGCTCTCTATGGCTACACCTTC | CAWSIGTALYGYTF
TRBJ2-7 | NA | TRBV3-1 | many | TGTGCCAGCAGCCCACTAGCTGGACAGCAATACTCCTACGAGCAGTACTTC | CASSPLAGQQYSYEQYF
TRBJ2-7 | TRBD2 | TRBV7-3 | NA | TGCGCCAGCAGCGGAACTAGCGGGAGGGCCGGCGAGCAGTACTTC | CASSGTSGRAGEQYF
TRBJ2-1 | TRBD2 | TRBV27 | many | TGTGCCAGCAGATCACTAGCGGGAGGGTCCTACAATGAGCAGTTCTTC | CASRSLAGGSYNEQFF
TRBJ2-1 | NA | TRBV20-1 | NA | TGCAGTGCTAGAGGTGCGCGCAATGAGCAGTTCTTC | CSARGARNEQFF
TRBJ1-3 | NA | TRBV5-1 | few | TGCGCCAGCAGCTTGGCCGAAGGTAACTCTGGAAACACCATATATTTT | CASSLAEGNSGNTIYF
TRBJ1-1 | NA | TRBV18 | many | TGTGCCAGCTCACCCTCTCCCCTCGGGAACACTGAAGCTTTCTTT | CASSPSPLGNTEAFF
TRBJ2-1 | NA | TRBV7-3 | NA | TGTGCCAGCAGCCTCACAGGATCCTTTGGTGAGCAGTTCTTC | CASSLTGSFGEQFF
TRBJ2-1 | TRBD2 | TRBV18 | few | TGTGCCAGCTCACCACCGGGACTAGGGAGGTCCTACAATGAGCAGTTCTTC | CASSPPGLGRSYNEQFF
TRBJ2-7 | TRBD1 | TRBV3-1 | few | TGTGCCAGCAGCCATTCCTGGACAGGGGGCGCTTACGAGCAGTACTTC | CASSHSWTGGAYEQYF
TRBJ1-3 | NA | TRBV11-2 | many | TGTGCCAGCAGCTTACACGGGCCTGGAAACACCATATATTTT | CASSLHGPGNTIYF
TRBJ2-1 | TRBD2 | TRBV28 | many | TGTGCCAGCAATTATGGCGGGAGCTCCTACAATGAGCAGTTCTTC | CASNYGGSSYNEQFF
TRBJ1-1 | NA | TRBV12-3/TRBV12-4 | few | TGTGCCAGCCGAGTCCGGGCTTCGAACACTGAAGCTTTCTTT | CASRVRASNTEAFF
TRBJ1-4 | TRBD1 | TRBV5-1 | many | TGCGCCAGCAGCTCCTTGGGACAGGGAGGAGAAAAACTGTTTTTT | CASSSLGQGGEKLFF
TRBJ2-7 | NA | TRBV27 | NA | TGTGCCAGCAGTTTAAGGGCGCAGGGCTTCTACGAGCAGTACTTC | CASSLRAQGFYEQYF
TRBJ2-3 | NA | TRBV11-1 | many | TGTGCCAGCAGCCTAGTGGCGCGGCCAGATACGCAGTATTTT | CASSLVARPDTQYF
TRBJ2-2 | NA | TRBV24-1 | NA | TGTGCCACCAGTGGGGGCGGAGCGAACACCGGGGAGCTGTTTTTT | CATSGGGANTGELFF
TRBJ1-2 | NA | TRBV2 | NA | TGTGCCAGCAGCCTCCAGGCGACAGGCAGCTATGGCTACACCTTC | CASSLQATGSYGYTF
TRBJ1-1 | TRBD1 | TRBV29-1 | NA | TGCAGCGTTGAAGATCTTCCGGGGACAGAGACATATGACACTGAAGCTTTCTTT | CSVEDLPGTETYDTEAFF
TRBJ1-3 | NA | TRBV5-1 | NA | TGCGCCAGCAGCGAGGACAGCTCTGGAAACACCATATATTTT | CASSEDSSGNTIYF
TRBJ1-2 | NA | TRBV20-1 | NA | TGCAGTGCTAGAGGGGAAAACTATGGCTACACCTTC | CSARGENYGYTF
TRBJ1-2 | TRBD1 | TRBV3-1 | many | TGTGCCAGCAGCCAAGAGGGGACAGGGTCGGATGGCTACACCTTC | CASSQEGTGSDGYTF
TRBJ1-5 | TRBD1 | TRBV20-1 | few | TGCAGTGCCAAGGAGTCCCAGGGGGGCAATCAGCCCCAGCATTTT | CSAKESQGGNQPQHF
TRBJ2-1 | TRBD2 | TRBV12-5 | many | TGTGCTAGTGGTTTGGGCCTGACTAGCGGAGGAGACAATGAGCAGTTCTTC | CASGLGLTSGGDNEQFF
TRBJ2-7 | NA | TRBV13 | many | TGTGCCAGCACAAGGGGGGCAGGGCGGAACGAGCAGTACTTC | CASTRGAGRNEQYF
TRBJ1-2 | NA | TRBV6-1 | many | TGTGCCAGCAGTAGAGGAGACTTCAACTATGGCTACACCTTC | CASSRGDFNYGYTF
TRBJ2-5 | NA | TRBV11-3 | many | TGTGCCAGCAGCTCGGGGTCGGAGGGGGTTCGAGAGACCCAGTACTTC | CASSSGSEGVRETQYF
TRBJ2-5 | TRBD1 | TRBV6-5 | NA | TGTGCCAGCAGTTACTCGCGTCCTGGACAGGGGGTACAAGAGACCCAGTACTTC | CASSYSRPGQGVQETQYF
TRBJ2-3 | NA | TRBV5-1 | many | TGCGCCAGCAGCATGGGCTCCGGGGGAGATACGCAGTATTTT | CASSMGSGGDTQYF
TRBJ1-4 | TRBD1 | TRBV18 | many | TGTGCCAGCTCACCGCAGGACAGGGTCTTTGAAAAACTGTTTTTT | CASSPQDRVFEKLFF
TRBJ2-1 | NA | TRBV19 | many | TGTGCCAGTAGAACCGGGTCCTCTAGATCCTACAATGAGCAGTTCTTC | CASRTGSSRSYNEQFF
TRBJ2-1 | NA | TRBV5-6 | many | TGTGCCAGCACCACGGGACAAACATCCTACAATGAGCAGTTCTTC | CASTTGQTSYNEQFF
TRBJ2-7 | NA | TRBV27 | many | TGTGCCAGCAGTTCTAACTACTTGGGGCTCTACGAGCAGTACTTC | CASSSNYLGLYEQYF
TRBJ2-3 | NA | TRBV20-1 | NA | TGCAGTCCTACTAGAGATACGCAGTATTTT | CSPTRDTQYF
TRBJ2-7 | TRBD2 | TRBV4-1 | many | TGCGCCAGCAGCCAAGCCCCGGGACTAGCGGGAAACGAGCAGTACTTC | CASSQAPGLAGNEQYF
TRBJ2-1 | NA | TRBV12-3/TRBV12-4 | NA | TGTGCCAGCTCCCCTCCTAGCGACTCCTACAATGAGCAGTTCTTC | CASSPPSDSYNEQFF
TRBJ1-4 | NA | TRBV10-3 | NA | TGTGCCATCAGTGAGGGGAGAAGGATTAATGAAAAACTGTTTTTT | CAISEGRRINEKLFF
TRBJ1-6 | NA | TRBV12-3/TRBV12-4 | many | TGTGCCAGCAGTGCCGTGCGTAATTCACCCCTCCACTTT | CASSAVRNSPLHF
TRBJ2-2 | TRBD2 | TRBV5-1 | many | TGCGCCAGCAGCTCTTCAGTCCTAGCGGAGAACACCGGGGAGCTGTTTTTT | CASSSSVLAENTGELFF
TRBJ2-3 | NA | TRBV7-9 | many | TGTGCCAGCAGCTTACGGGGTCCAAGCACAGATACGCAGTATTTT | CASSLRGPSTDTQYF
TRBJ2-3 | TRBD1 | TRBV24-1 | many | TGTGCCACCAGCGCTGGACAGGGTAGGATGGATACGCAGTATTTT | CATSAGQGRMDTQYF
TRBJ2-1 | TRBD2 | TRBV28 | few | TGTGCCAGCTCACCATTCGAGGGACTAGCGGGAGGGACATCGGGGAATGAGCAGTTCTTC | CASSPFEGLAGGTSGNEQFF
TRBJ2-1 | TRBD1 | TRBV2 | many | TGTGCCAGCAGGAGGGACAGGGGAAACTACAATGAGCAGTTCTTC | CASRRDRGNYNEQFF
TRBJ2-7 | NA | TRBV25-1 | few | TGTGCCAGCAGTCCCGGCGGACTGCCCTACGAGCAGTACTTC | CASSPGGLPYEQYF
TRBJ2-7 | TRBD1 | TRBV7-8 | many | TGTGCCAGCAGGAGCCCCCGGGACAGGGGATCCTACGAGCAGTACTTC | CASRSPRDRGSYEQYF
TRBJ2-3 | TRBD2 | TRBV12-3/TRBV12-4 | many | TGTGCCAGCAGTGCCCTCGGGGGGAGCACAGATACGCAGTATTTT | CASSALGGSTDTQYF
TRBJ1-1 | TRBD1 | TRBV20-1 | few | TGCAGTTTTACTTTCTCCGGGACAGGGGGCCTCACTGAAGCTTTCTTT | CSFTFSGTGGLTEAFF
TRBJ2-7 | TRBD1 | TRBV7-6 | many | TGTGCCAGCAGCTTAACAGGGGAGAGGGAGCAGTACTTC | CASSLTGEREQYF
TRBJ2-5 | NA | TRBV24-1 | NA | TGTGCCACCAGTCGCCCCGGGAGAGGAAAAGAGACCCAGTACTTC | CATSRPGRGKETQYF
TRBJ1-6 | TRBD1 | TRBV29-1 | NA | TGCAGCGTAGGAACAGGGGGAGAAAATTCACCCCTCCACTTT | CSVGTGGENSPLHF
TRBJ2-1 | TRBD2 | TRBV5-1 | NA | TGCGCCACCGGGGGGGCCTACAATGAGCAGTTCTTC | CATGGAYNEQFF
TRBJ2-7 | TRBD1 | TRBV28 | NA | TGTGCCAGCAGTCCCTCCCCGGGACAGGGGACATACGAGCAGTACTTC | CASSPSPGQGTYEQYF
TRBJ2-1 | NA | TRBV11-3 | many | TGTGCCAGCAGCTTACAGCGGGCCTACAATGAGCAGTTCTTC | CASSLQRAYNEQFF